These 10 T cell receptor beta chains originate from one sample sequenced in a study of OX40 agonist ivuxolimab in advanced cancers. The data were produced by immunoSEQ multiplex PCR, yet TCRdb's version contains in-frame clones alone and is incomplete. Of roughly 80,000 clones in the sample, 84% were seen once. The source material was CD4+ or CD8+ T cells sorted from blood, sampled in a trial of the OX40 agonist ivuxolimab. These receptors all stem from an adult with an advanced solid tumor such as melanoma, head and neck, liver or kidney cancer.

This sequence joins TRBV28 and TRBJ2-1; a weak D match, TRBD1 (5 bases). Germline CDR1 reads MDHEN; CDR2 reads SYDVKM. Deletions cut 5 bases from V and 6 bases from J, with 14 bases between. CDR3 length: 14 residues. CDR3 loop: CASSPGPGRNEQFF. DNA for the CDR3: TGTGCCAGCAGTCCCGGACCAGGGCGCAATGAGCAGTTCTTC.

The sample holds one count of this clone. V gene TRBV5-1 combines with J gene TRBJ2-3, with D uncertain. Germline V CDR1 and CDR2: SGHRS, YFSETQ. The ends were cut back, 0 bases at V and 0 bases at J, with 14 bases in the middle. CDR3 length equals 17 residues. The CDR3 bases are TGCGCCAGCAGCTTGGGGACGTCAACTCCTAGCACAGATACGCAGTATTTT. Translating it yields CASSLGTSTPSTDTQYF.

This chain uses TRBV7-9 with TRBJ2-4; 7 bases fit TRBD1. This CDR3 has 18 residues. The V gene end was trimmed by 1 base and the J gene end by 0 bases; junction bases not matched to a gene: 9. From germline, CDR1 is SEHNR and CDR2 FQNEAQ (reference sequence). The CDR3 region has the DNA TGTGCCAGCAGCTTAGTGCCGACAGGGACCCTAGCCAAAAACATTCAGTACTTC. Residues: CASSLVPTGTLAKNIQYF.

The table lists this clone with a few counts. No DNA is shown, since the ends of the CDR3 on it are uncertain; the CDR3 is the one TCRdb lists. The gene calls are TRBV29-1 and TRBJ1-1; the DNA was not used to check the table's D call, TRBD1. Per germline, CDR1 SQVTM and CDR2 ANQGSEA. The CDR3 totals 11 residues, both ends included. CDR3 sequence reads: CSVGQGAWTLF.

The gene calls are TRBV28 and TRBJ2-2, with D unclear. Trimming left V 2 bases short and J 6 bases short, with 7 bases between. This CDR3 has 13 amino acids. Germline V CDR1 and CDR2: MDHEN, SYDVKM. DNA for the CDR3: TGTGCCAGCAGTTTAGAAACGGCCGGGGAGCTGTTTTTT. Translated: CASSLETAGELFF.

The rearrangement links TRBV13 to TRBJ2-1; D gene unclear. CDR1 is PRHDT, CDR2 FYEKMQ, per germline (reference sequence). V lost 5 bases and J 10 bases, leaving 21 bases between the germline ends. The CDR3 totals 15 residues. The CDR3 is CASSPSGRPLIEQFF. The CDR3 region has the DNA TGTGCCAGCAGCCCCTCGGGCAGGCCACTTATAGAGCAGTTCTTC. The variable domain in full, completed from reference TRBV13 and TRBJ2-1, reads AAGVIQSPRHLIKEKRETATLKCYPIPRHDTVYWYQQGPGQDPQFLISFYEKMQSDKGSIPDRFSAQQFSDYHSELNMSSLELGDSALYFCASSPSGRPLIEQFFGPGTRLTVL.

This clone appeared a single time. The rearrangement uses TRBV7-6 and TRBJ2-2; D possibly corresponds to TRBD2 (6 bases). Germline V gives CDR1 SGHVS, CDR2 FNYEAQ. The CDR3 sequence is 14 residues long. The V end was cut by 5 bases, the J end by 7 bases, with 14 bases between. CDR3 sequence reads: CASSLRPGDGELFF. CDR3 coding DNA: TGTGCCAGCAGCCTACGCCCGGGAGACGGGGAGCTGTTTTTT.

A word on this clone: In the same sample, other DNA sequences code for this CDR3. The chain employs TRBV7-2 and TRBJ2-5; D is unresolved. Germline values: CDR1 SGHTA, CDR2 FQGNSA. The CDR3 loop spans 11 amino acids. V gave up 2 bases and J gave up 2 bases, with 0 bases separating them. This CDR3 is CASSLQETQYF. In DNA form, the CDR3 reads TGTGCCAGCAGCTTACAAGAGACCCAGTACTTC.

The rearrangement joins TRBV5-5 to TRBJ2-7; 12 bases agree with TRBD2. The germline CDR1 and CDR2 sequences are SGHKS and YYEKEE (reference sequence). This CDR3 contains 14 residues. J lost 6 bases, V lost 4 bases, and 5 bases had no gene match. CDR3 in amino acids: CASSTGTSGFEQYF. DNA for the CDR3: TGTGCCAGCAGCACCGGGACTAGCGGGTTCGAGCAGTACTTC. The variable domain in full, with the rest retrieved from reference TRBV5-5 and TRBJ2-7, is DAGVTQSPTHLIKTRGQQVTLRCSPISGHKSVSWYQQVLGQGPQFIFQYYEKEERGRGNFPDRFSARQFPNYSSELNVNALLLGDSALYLCASSTGTSGFEQYFGPGTRLTVT.

The chain couples TRBV19 to TRBJ1-1; D call uncertain. CDR3 length equals 14 residues. Trimming took off 4 bases at V and 5 bases at J, with 14 bases between the two ends. Germline V CDR1 and CDR2: LNHDA, SQIVND (reference sequence). The CDR3 sequence is CASSTAEIGTEAFF. For the CDR3, the DNA is TGTGCCAGTAGTACCGCCGAAATAGGGACTGAAGCTTTCTTT.